This T cell receptor (beta chain) was documented in a study of T cell responses to AZD1222 COVID-19 vaccine. The study's findings and limits: Just 5 or 6 AZD1222 recipients tested seropositive at baseline. Spike-specific TCR breadth rose after two AZD1222 doses, and depth rose as well. In a largely white British group with more females than males, clonal diversity was possibly underestimated.

The protocol was immunoSEQ multiplex PCR, while the TCRdb copy is restricted to in-frame clones and leaves out a portion. This sample has 150,000 to 200,000 clones, with 80% to 95% found just once. Germline trimming cut 11 bases from V and 3 bases from J; bases unmatched to any gene: 5. CDR3 length equals 13 residues. Germline lookup yields CDR1 LNHNV and CDR2 YYDKDF (reference sequence). About this clone itself: The antigen is unknown.

This chain connects TRBV15 to TRBJ2-3; 10 bases are a match to TRBD2. The TCR originated in an adult in good health. The sample consisted of peripheral blood, taken on day 0 of AZD1222 vaccination. CDR3 region: CASLAGGTDTQYF. CDR3 sequence (DNA): TGTGCCTCCTTAGCGGGAGGAACAGATACGCAGTATTTT.